These 16 T cell receptor beta chains were all obtained from the same sample, sequenced in a study of blood T cell repertoires in COVID-19. Libraries were prepared by immunoSEQ multiplex PCR; TCRdb keeps only in-frame clonotypes and omits some of them. This sample has some 300,000 clones, with about 88% found just once. The sample comprised PBMCs or T cells enriched from blood (not recorded which). The receptor source for this set is a middle-aged woman who had recovered from COVID-19.

The rearrangement links TRBV5-1 to TRBJ2-4, with 13 bases fitting TRBD2. This CDR3 is 16 amino acids long. Trimming cost V 4 bases and J 7 bases; bases outside gene matches: 8. Germline V gene sequence: CDR1 SGHRS, CDR2 YFSETQ. The CDR3 spells CASSLPTSGGTNIQYF. The CDR3 DNA follows: TGCGCCAGCAGCCTACCGACTAGCGGGGGGACTAACATTCAGTACTTC.

The rearrangement links TRBV15 to TRBJ1-1; maybe TRBD1 (5 bases). Germline values: CDR1 LNHNV, CDR2 YYDKDF (reference sequence). The CDR3 runs to 15 residues. The germline V and J ends were trimmed by 0 bases and 4 bases, with 12 bases remaining between them. CDR3 protein: CATSRDAGPGTEAFF. The CDR3 DNA follows: TGTGCCACCAGCAGAGACGCAGGGCCGGGCACTGAAGCTTTCTTT.

The chain combines TRBV4-3 with TRBJ2-1; D is undetermined. Trimming cost V 6 bases and J 0 bases, with 15 bases left between them. Germline CDR1 reads LGHNA; CDR2 reads YSLEER. The CDR3 totals 16 residues. The CDR3 region is CASRHKPRSSYNEQFF. Written as DNA, the CDR3 is TGCGCCAGCAGACACAAGCCCCGGAGCTCCTACAATGAGCAGTTCTTC.

The chain couples TRBV6-5 to TRBJ1-1; no definite D call. The CDR3 extends over 14 amino acids. The germline V and J ends were trimmed by 8 bases and 3 bases, with 16 bases remaining between them. CDR1 is MNHEY and CDR2 is SVGAGI in the germline V gene. CDR3 DNA sequence: TGTGCCAGCCAATCTTTTTTACGGGACACTGAAGCTTTCTTT. It translates to CASQSFLRDTEAFF.

In this sample, this clone turned up once. This chain uses TRBV18 with TRBJ2-7; 7 positions match TRBD1. The J segment lost 1 base and the V segment lost 0 bases, leaving 3 bases of the junction unmatched. The CDR3 totals 15 residues. Germline assignment: CDR1 KGHSH and CDR2 LQKENI. The CDR3 nucleotides read TGTGCCAGCTCACCACCGGGACAGCCTTCCTACGAGCAGTACTTC. This codes for CASSPPGQPSYEQYF.

The genes are TRBV29-1 and TRBJ1-2; D may be TRBD1 (5 bases). Deletions cut 5 bases from V and 5 bases from J, with 21 bases between. The CDR3 loop spans 15 amino acids. Per the germline V gene, CDR1 is SQVTM and CDR2 is ANQGSEA. The CDR3 bases are TGCAGCGTTTTAGATCAGGGAGGGTTTGGGTATGGCTACACCTTC. Amino acids: CSVLDQGGFGYGYTF.

This clone was counted a few times. The chain combines TRBV7-2 with TRBJ1-2; 8 positions match TRBD1. The length of the CDR3 is 15 residues. Unmatched junction bases numbered 9, after V lost 4 bases and J lost 5 bases. Germline values: CDR1 SGHTA, CDR2 FQGNSA. The CDR3 nucleotides read TGTGCCAGCAGCTCCCCAGGGGGCGGGAGTTATGGCTACACCTTC. This translates into CASSSPGGGSYGYTF.

V usage is TRBV6-5 and J usage is TRBJ2-5, with TRBD1 identical over 8 bases. The length of the CDR3 is 13 residues. Germline V gene data show CDR1 as MNHEY and CDR2 as SVGAGI. V lost 6 bases to trimming and J lost 4 bases; unmatched junction nucleotides: 4. CDR3 DNA sequence: TGTGCCAGCAGCAGGGGGCCAAGAGAGACCCAGTACTTC. Translating gives CASSRGPRETQYF.

The rearrangement links TRBV5-1 to TRBJ1-1, with D possibly being TRBD1 (5 bases). Deletions cut 4 bases from V and 5 bases from J, with 12 bases between. The CDR3 loop spans 13 amino acids. Germline V gives CDR1 SGHRS, CDR2 YFSETQ. The CDR3 here is CASSPPGGTEAFF. The CDR3 DNA reads TGCGCCAGCAGCCCCCCCGGGGGGACTGAAGCTTTCTTT. Complete variable domain (other parts from reference TRBV5-1 and TRBJ1-1): KAGVTQTPRYLIKTRGQQVTLSCSPISGHRSVSWYQQTPGQGLQFLFEYFSETQRNKGNFPGRFSGRQFSNSRSEMNVSTLELGDSALYLCASSPPGGTEAFFGQGTRLTVV.

The chain joins TRBV5-1 to TRBJ1-3; D is unclear. The CDR3 consists of 11 residues. V lost 7 bases and J 7 bases, leaving 9 bases between the germline ends. Germline CDR1 and CDR2: SGHRS and YFSETQ. This CDR3 reads CASRESNTIYF. CDR3 nucleotide sequence: TGCGCCAGCCGGGAGAGCAACACCATATATTTT.

This sequence joins TRBV6-8 and TRBJ1-1, with D uncertain. V lost 6 bases and J lost 1, with 9 bases in between. The CDR3 loop spans 13 amino acids. The V gene's germline CDR1 is MNHGY and CDR2 SAAAGT. The CDR3 spells CASRASENTEAFF. CDR3 coding DNA: TGTGCCAGCAGGGCTTCAGAGAACACTGAAGCTTTCTTT.

This clone was detected only once. V gene TRBV2 combines with J gene TRBJ2-3; TRBD1 matches 7 bases. V shed 4 bases and J 2 bases; nucleotides not matched to a gene: 3. Germline-derived CDR1 and CDR2 are SNHLY and FYNNEI. The CDR3 is 14 residues long. CDR3 protein: CASSGGGATDTQYF. The DNA for the CDR3 is TGTGCCAGCAGTGGAGGGGGCGCCACAGATACGCAGTATTTT.

The chain has TRBV6-2 or TRBV6-3 and TRBJ2-7; no clear D gene. Germline lookup yields CDR1 MNHEY and CDR2 SVGEGT. V gave up 4 bases and J gave up 3 bases, with 13 bases separating them. This CDR3 has 14 residues. The DNA for the CDR3 is TGTGCCAGCAGTTGGCCCAGGAATTTCTACGAGCAGTACTTC. Translation: CASSWPRNFYEQYF.

The chain joins TRBV28 to TRBJ1-1; a weak D match, TRBD1 (6 bases). The CDR3 length is 15 residues. V was trimmed by 1 base and J by 0 bases, leaving 9 bases between them. The germline gives CDR1 MDHEN, CDR2 SYDVKM. The chain's CDR3 is CASSLSDRMNTEAFF. The CDR3 region has the DNA TGTGCCAGCAGTTTATCAGACAGGATGAACACTGAAGCTTTCTTT. Variable domain in full (rest from reference TRBV28 and TRBJ1-1): DVKVTQSSRYLVKRTGEKVFLECVQDMDHENMFWYRQDPGLGLRLIYFSYDVKMKEKGDIPEGYSVSREKKERFSLILESASTNQTSMYLCASSLSDRMNTEAFFGQGTRLTVV.

The V and J genes are TRBV28 and TRBJ2-7; D may be TRBD2 (5 bases). CDR1 and CDR2 (germline): MDHEN, SYDVKM. V was pared by 5 bases and J by 4 bases, with 15 bases between. The CDR3 consists of 14 residues. For the CDR3, the DNA is TGTGCCAGCAGTCTCGCCCCTCGGGAATACGAGCAGTACTTC. Its protein is CASSLAPREYEQYF.

The chain combines TRBV6-5 with TRBJ2-5, with TRBD2 as a possible D gene (5 bases). Germline V CDR1 and CDR2: MNHEY, SVGAGI. Trimming cost V 2 bases and J 1 base, with 8 bases left between them. The CDR3 loop spans 14 amino acids. CDR3 coding DNA: TGTGCCAGCAGTTACCGAGGGAGCCAAGAGACCCAGTACTTC. Protein product: CASSYRGSQETQYF.